This is a list of T cell receptor beta chains from one sample in a study of breast tumors, draining lymph nodes, adjacent tissues. From the multiplex PCR reads, TCRdb called clonotypes with MiXCR, one entry per CDR3 protein. The sample has roughly 110,000 distinct CDR3 sequences, 30% seen once. The sequenced material came from axillary lymph node tissue. The receptors come from a female donor with breast cancer. Some clones in this sample may be carry-over from other donors' samples. CDR3s include the opening cysteine and the closing phenylalanine or tryptophan. D genes are given only for firm matches. Expanded clones are given a class, and other clones once, few, many or no size at all.

CDR3 | DNA | J | V | D | size
CASSLRTSETQYF | TGTGCCAGCAGCTTGAGAACATCGGAGACCCAGTACTTC | TRBJ2-5 | TRBV5-6 | - | many
CSASSGSWETQYF | TGCAGTGCTTCTAGCGGGAGTTGGGAGACCCAGTACTTC | TRBJ2-5 | TRBV20-1 | TRBD2 | -
CASRFADSYSPLHF | TGTGCCAGCAGATTCGCCGACTCGTATTCACCCCTCCACTTT | TRBJ1-6 | TRBV6-5 | - | many
CASSWQGASNYGYTF | TGTGCCAGCAGTTGGCAGGGGGCGTCTAACTATGGCTACACCTTC | TRBJ1-2 | TRBV27 | TRBD1 | few
CASSQVGQRGAPPCSYEQYF | TGTGCCAGCAGCCAAGTTGGCCAGCGGGGTGCACCTCCGTGCTCCTACGAGCAGTACTTC | TRBJ2-7 | TRBV14 | TRBD2 | -
CASSLGTGANSGANVLTF | TGTGCCAGCAGTTTAGGGACAGGGGCTAACTCTGGGGCCAACGTCCTGACTTTC | TRBJ2-6 | TRBV28 | TRBD1 | once
CASSLAPAGQFF | TGTGCCAGCAGCTTGGCTCCAGCGGGGCAGTTCTTC | TRBJ2-1 | TRBV5-4 | - | few
CASSFLAGGSAPSETQYF | TGTGCCAGCAGCTTCCTAGCGGGAGGGTCCGCTCCTTCAGAGACCCAGTACTTC | TRBJ2-5 | TRBV5-6 | TRBD2 | many
CASSEGQNTGELFF | TGCGCCAGCAGCGAGGGACAGAACACCGGGGAGCTGTTTTTT | TRBJ2-2 | TRBV5-1 | - | many
CASSQGDEQFF | TGCGCCAGCAGCCAAGGCGATGAGCAGTTCTTC | TRBJ2-1 | TRBV4-1 | - | many
CASSYSTGAGNTIYF | TGTGCCAGCAGTTACTCGACCGGGGCTGGAAACACCATATATTTT | TRBJ1-3 | TRBV6-6 | - | once
CAISRDRVIGEQFF | TGTGCCATCAGCCGGGACAGGGTGATTGGTGAGCAGTTCTTC | TRBJ2-1 | TRBV10-3 | TRBD1 | many
CASSQVHFGAGVTGELFF | TGTGCCAGCAGCCAAGTCCACTTCGGAGCGGGAGTTACCGGGGAGCTGTTTTTT | TRBJ2-2 | TRBV3-1 | TRBD2 | many
CAIQGLTEKLFF | TGTGCCATCCAGGGGTTAACTGAAAAACTGTTTTTT | TRBJ1-4 | TRBV28 | - | many
CASSMVGQGSEAFF | TGTGCCAGTAGTATGGTTGGACAGGGCTCTGAAGCTTTCTTT | TRBJ1-1 | TRBV19 | TRBD1 | few
CASSPFLTGTSGYNEQFF | TGTGCCAGCTCACCATTCCTTACCGGGACTAGCGGTTACAATGAGCAGTTCTTC | TRBJ2-1 | TRBV12-5 | TRBD2 | -
CASRTYTGELFF | TGTGCCAGCAGGACATACACCGGGGAGCTGTTTTTT | TRBJ2-2 | TRBV28 | - | many
CASSLVGGTYEQYF | TGTGCCAGCAGCTTAGTGGGAGGCACCTACGAGCAGTACTTC | TRBJ2-7 | TRBV11-2 | - | many
CSARDDLRTVSTDTQYF | TGCAGTGCTAGAGATGACCTTCGGACAGTTAGCACAGATACGCAGTATTTT | TRBJ2-3 | TRBV20-1 | - | many
CASSLLTSSAPVLRTTDEQYF | TGTGCCAGCAGCCTCCTCACTAGCAGTGCCCCAGTGTTACGGACAACGGACGAGCAGTACTTC | TRBJ2-7 | TRBV14 | - | -
CASSVGLGNGELFF | TGTGCCAGCAGCGTAGGTCTGGGGAACGGGGAGCTGTTTTTT | TRBJ2-2 | TRBV9 | - | -
CASSLEGPLEQYF | TGTGCCAGCAGCTTAGAGGGCCCGCTCGAGCAGTACTTC | TRBJ2-7 | TRBV7-2 | - | many
CASSITGTGTSGRSETQYF | TGTGCCAGCAGCATAACAGGGACCGGGACTAGCGGGCGGTCGGAGACCCAGTACTTC | TRBJ2-5 | TRBV5-6 | TRBD2 | many
CASSQEGTGGNQPQHF | TGCGCCAGCAGCCAAGAGGGGACAGGGGGCAATCAGCCCCAGCATTTT | TRBJ1-5 | TRBV4-1 | TRBD1 | many
CASSLLGSGGASPFYNEQFF | TGTGCCAGCAGCCTCCTTGGTAGCGGGGGGGCCTCACCTTTCTACAATGAGCAGTTCTTC | TRBJ2-1 | TRBV7-6 | TRBD2 | many
CASSSQGATNEKLFF | TGTGCCAGCAGCTCCCAGGGGGCAACTAATGAAAAACTGTTTTTT | TRBJ1-4 | TRBV7-9 | TRBD1 | many
CASSLGGQGRNTIYF | TGTGCCAGCAGCTTAGGAGGACAGGGTCGAAACACCATATATTTT | TRBJ1-3 | TRBV7-8 | TRBD1 | few
CASSQDRGTGELFF | TGCGCCAGCAGCCAAGATCGAGGTACCGGGGAGCTGTTTTTT | TRBJ2-2 | TRBV4-3 | - | many
CASRRLAGEETQYF | TGTGCCAGCAGAAGACTAGCGGGGGAAGAGACCCAGTACTTC | TRBJ2-5 | TRBV12-3/TRBV12-4 | TRBD2 | once
CASSQDRDLRFWAPSTYSTDTQYF | TGTGCCAGCAGCCAAGATCGGGACCTGAGGTTCTGGGCGCCCTCCACTTACAGCACAGATACGCAGTATTTT | TRBJ2-3 | TRBV14 | - | -
CASSSPNTDTQYF | TGTGCCAGCAGCTCCCCCAACACAGATACGCAGTATTTT | TRBJ2-3 | TRBV11-2 | - | many
CASSVGGTSPSTDTQYF | TGTGCCAGCAGCGTAGGTGGGACTAGCCCTAGCACAGATACGCAGTATTTT | TRBJ2-3 | TRBV9 | TRBD2 | many
CSARSRGSGRVNEQFF | TGCAGTGCTAGATCCCGTGGTAGCGGGAGGGTTAATGAGCAGTTCTTC | TRBJ2-1 | TRBV20-1 | TRBD2 | many
CASSFGFRNSRGYTF | TGTGCCAGCAGTTTTGGGTTTAGGAACAGTAGGGGCTACACCTTC | TRBJ1-2 | TRBV12-3/TRBV12-4 | - | -
CASSLGQSPSSGANVLTF | TGTGCCAGCAGTTTAGGGCAGTCCCCCAGCTCTGGGGCCAACGTCCTGACTTTC | TRBJ2-6 | TRBV27 | - | many
CASSFRANREHTEAFF | TGTGCCAGCTCCTTCAGAGCTAACAGGGAGCACACTGAAGCTTTCTTT | TRBJ1-1 | TRBV19 | - | few
CASSPTRPGFQETQYF | TGTGCCAGCAGCCCGACGAGACCGGGGTTTCAAGAGACCCAGTACTTC | TRBJ2-5 | TRBV5-6 | - | many
CSAPTSGQETQYF | TGCAGTGCTCCTACTAGCGGGCAAGAGACCCAGTACTTC | TRBJ2-5 | TRBV20-1 | TRBD2 | many
CASSVAGGPYTQYF | TGTGCCAGCAGCGTAGCGGGGGGGCCCTATACGCAGTATTTT | TRBJ2-3 | TRBV6-2/TRBV6-3 | TRBD2 | many
CASSPSWGSYEQYF | TGTGCCAGCAGTCCCAGCTGGGGCTCCTACGAGCAGTACTTC | TRBJ2-7 | TRBV6-5 | - | -
CAWSGSSGGPYEQYF | TGTGCCTGGAGTGGGTCGAGCGGGGGGCCCTACGAGCAGTACTTC | TRBJ2-7 | TRBV30 | TRBD2 | many
CASSRWGTGAGELFF | TGCGCCAGCAGCCGTTGGGGGACAGGCGCCGGGGAGCTGTTTTTT | TRBJ2-2 | TRBV4-1 | TRBD1 | -
CASSYRTGMTGFFYEQYF | TGTGCCAGCAGTTACCGGACAGGGATGACGGGGTTCTTCTACGAGCAGTACTTC | TRBJ2-7 | TRBV14 | TRBD1 | many
CASAPTGGYGYIF | TGTGCTAGTGCGCCCACAGGTGGCTATGGCTACATCTTC | TRBJ1-2 | TRBV12-5 | - | -
CSARDRKGMGTEAFF | TGCAGTGCTAGAGATCGGAAGGGGATGGGAACTGAAGCTTTCTTT | TRBJ1-1 | TRBV20-1 | - | many
CASSLVVVTGELFF | TGTGCCAGCAGCTTAGTAGTGGTCACCGGGGAGCTGTTTTTT | TRBJ2-2 | TRBV7-2 | - | -
CSVDQGGYTF | TGCAGCGTTGACCAGGGTGGCTACACCTTC | TRBJ1-2 | TRBV29-1 | - | -
CANTGELFF | TGTGCGAACACCGGGGAGCTGTTTTTT | TRBJ2-2 | TRBV7-7 | - | many
CATTSGVLVTDTRYF | TGTGCCACGACTAGCGGGGTGTTGGTCACAGATACGCGGTATTTT | TRBJ2-3 | TRBV10-3 | TRBD2 | -
CSARSDGYEQYF | TGCAGTGCTAGATCCGACGGTTACGAGCAGTACTTC | TRBJ2-7 | TRBV20-1 | - | many
CASSEDSAAKNIQYF | TGTGCCAGCAGTGAAGACAGTGCCGCCAAAAACATTCAGTACTTC | TRBJ2-4 | TRBV2 | - | many
CASNTGGADTIYF | TGTGCCAGCAACACAGGGGGCGCGGACACCATATATTTT | TRBJ1-3 | TRBV11-1 | TRBD1 | -